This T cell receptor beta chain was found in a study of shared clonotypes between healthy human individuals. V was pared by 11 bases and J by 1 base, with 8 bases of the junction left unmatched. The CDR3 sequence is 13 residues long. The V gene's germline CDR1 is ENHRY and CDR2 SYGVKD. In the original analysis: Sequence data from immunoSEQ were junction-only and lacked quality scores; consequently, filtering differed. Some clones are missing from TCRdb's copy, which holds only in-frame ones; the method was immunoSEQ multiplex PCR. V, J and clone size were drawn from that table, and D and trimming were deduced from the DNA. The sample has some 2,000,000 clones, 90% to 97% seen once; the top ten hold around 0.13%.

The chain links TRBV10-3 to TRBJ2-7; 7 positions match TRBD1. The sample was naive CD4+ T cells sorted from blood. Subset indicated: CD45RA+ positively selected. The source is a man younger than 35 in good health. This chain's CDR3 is CAARDSPSYEQYF. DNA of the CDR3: TGTGCCGCCCGGGACAGCCCTTCCTACGAGCAGTACTTC.